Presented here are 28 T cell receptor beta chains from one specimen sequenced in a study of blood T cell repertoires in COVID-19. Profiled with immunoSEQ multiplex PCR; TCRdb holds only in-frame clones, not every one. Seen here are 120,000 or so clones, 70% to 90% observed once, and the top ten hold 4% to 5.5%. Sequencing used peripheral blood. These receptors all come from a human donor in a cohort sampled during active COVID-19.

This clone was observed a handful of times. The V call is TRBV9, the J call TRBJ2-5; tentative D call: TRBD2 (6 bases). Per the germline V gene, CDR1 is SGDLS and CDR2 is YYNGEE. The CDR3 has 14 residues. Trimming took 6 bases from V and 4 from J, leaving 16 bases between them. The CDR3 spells CASNTGSQGETQYF. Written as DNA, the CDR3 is TGTGCCAGCAACACCGGGAGCCAGGGAGAGACCCAGTACTTC.

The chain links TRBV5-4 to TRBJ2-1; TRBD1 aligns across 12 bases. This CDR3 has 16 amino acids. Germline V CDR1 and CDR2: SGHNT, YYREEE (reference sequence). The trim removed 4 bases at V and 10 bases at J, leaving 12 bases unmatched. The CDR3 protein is CASSPSPGQGASEQFF. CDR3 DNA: TGTGCCAGCAGCCCCTCTCCGGGACAGGGGGCCAGCGAGCAGTTCTTC.

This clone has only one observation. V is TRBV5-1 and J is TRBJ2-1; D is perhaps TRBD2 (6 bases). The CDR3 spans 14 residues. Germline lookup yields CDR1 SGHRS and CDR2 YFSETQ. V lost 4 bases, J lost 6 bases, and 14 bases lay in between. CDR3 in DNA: TGCGCCAGCAGCCCGGGACTGGTCATCAATGAGCAGTTCTTC. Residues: CASSPGLVINEQFF.

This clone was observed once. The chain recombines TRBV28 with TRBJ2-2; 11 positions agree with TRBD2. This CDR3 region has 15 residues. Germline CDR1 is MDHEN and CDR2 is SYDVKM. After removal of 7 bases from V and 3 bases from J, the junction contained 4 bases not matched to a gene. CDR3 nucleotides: TGTGCCAGCATACTAGCGGGAGATGACACCGGGGAGCTGTTTTTT. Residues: CASILAGDDTGELFF.

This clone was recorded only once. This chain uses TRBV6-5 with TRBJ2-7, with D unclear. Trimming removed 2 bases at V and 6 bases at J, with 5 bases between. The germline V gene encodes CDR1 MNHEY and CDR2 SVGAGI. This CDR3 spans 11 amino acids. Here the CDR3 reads CASSYTVEQYF. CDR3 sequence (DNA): TGTGCCAGCAGTTACACGGTCGAGCAGTACTTC.

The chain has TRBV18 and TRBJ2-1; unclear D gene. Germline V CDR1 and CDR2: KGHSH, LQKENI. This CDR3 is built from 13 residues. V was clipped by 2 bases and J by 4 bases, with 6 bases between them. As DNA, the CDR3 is TGTGCCAGCTCACCAACGGTTTACAATGAGCAGTTCTTC. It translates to CASSPTVYNEQFF.

CDR3 nucleotides: TGTGCCATCAGTGAGTCAGAGAGTTTTGAGACCTACAATGAGCAGTTCTTC. The encoded protein is CAISESESFETYNEQFF. The chain is built from TRBV10-3 and TRBJ2-1, with D uncertain. The CDR3 consists of 17 residues. CDR1 is ENHRY, CDR2 SYGVKD, per germline. V lost 0 bases to trimming and J lost 2 bases, with 14 bases between them.

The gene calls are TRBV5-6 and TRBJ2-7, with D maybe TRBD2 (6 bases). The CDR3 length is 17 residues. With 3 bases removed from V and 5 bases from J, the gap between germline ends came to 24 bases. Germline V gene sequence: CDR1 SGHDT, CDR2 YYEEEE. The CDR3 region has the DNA TGTGCCAGCAGCTCCGTTTATCGGGGACTGATTTTGGACGAGCAGTACTTC. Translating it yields CASSSVYRGLILDEQYF.

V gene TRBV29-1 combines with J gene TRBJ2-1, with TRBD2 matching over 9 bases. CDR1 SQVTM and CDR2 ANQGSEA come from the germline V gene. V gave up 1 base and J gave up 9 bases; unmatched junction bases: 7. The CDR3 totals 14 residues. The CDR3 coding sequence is TGCAGCGTTGAAGTGTGGGCGGGAGGGGGTGAGCAGTTCTTC. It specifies CSVEVWAGGGEQFF.

In nucleotides, the CDR3 is TGTGCCAGCTCACCCGGGAGTACCCACGAGCAGTACTTC. Translated: CASSPGSTHEQYF. V and J are TRBV18 and TRBJ2-7; the D gene is possibly TRBD2 (6 bases). V dropped 3 bases and J dropped 5 bases, with 11 bases sitting between them. The CDR3 totals 13 residues. The germline gives CDR1 KGHSH, CDR2 LQKENI.

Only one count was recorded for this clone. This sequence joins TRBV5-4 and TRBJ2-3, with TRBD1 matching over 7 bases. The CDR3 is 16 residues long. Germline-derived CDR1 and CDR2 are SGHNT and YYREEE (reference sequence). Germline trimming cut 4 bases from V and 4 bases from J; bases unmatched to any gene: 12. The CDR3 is CASSPTADRTPDTQYF. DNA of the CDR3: TGTGCCAGCAGCCCCACCGCGGACAGGACGCCAGATACGCAGTATTTT.

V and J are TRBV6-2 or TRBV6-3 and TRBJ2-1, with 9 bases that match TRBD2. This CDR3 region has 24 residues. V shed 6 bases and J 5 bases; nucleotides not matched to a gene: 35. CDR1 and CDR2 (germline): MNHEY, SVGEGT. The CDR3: CASSPEGDRVGLAGRRRGNNEQFF. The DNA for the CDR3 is TGTGCCAGCAGCCCCGAGGGGGACCGTGTGGGACTAGCAGGACGAAGAAGGGGTAACAATGAGCAGTTCTTC.

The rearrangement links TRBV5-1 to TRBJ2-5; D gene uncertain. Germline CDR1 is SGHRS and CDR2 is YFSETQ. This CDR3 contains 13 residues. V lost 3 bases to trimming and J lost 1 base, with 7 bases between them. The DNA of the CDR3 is TGCGCCAGCAGCTCGCACGGCCAAGAGACCCAGTACTTC. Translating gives CASSSHGQETQYF.

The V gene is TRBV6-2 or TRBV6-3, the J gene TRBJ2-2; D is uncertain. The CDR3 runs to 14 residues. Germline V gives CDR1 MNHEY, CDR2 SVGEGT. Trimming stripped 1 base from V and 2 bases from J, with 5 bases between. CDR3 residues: CASSYYINTGELFF. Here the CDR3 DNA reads TGTGCCAGCAGTTACTACATAAACACCGGGGAGCTGTTTTTT.

The DNA for the CDR3 is TGTGCCTGGTCTCAGGGACAGCCCAATCAGCCCCAGCATTTT. Translation gives CAWSQGQPNQPQHF. The chain carries TRBV30 and TRBJ1-5; 7 positions match TRBD1. The CDR3 is made up of 14 amino acids. The germline gives CDR1 GTSNPN, CDR2 SVGIG (reference sequence). The ends lost 5 bases at V and 3 bases at J; junction bases unmatched: 7.

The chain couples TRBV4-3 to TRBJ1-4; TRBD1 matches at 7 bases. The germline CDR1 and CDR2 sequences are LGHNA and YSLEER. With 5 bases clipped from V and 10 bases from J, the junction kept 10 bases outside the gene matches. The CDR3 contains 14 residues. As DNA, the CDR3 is TGCGCCAGCAGCTACAGGGGTGTGAAGGGAAAACTGTTTTTT. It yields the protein CASSYRGVKGKLFF.

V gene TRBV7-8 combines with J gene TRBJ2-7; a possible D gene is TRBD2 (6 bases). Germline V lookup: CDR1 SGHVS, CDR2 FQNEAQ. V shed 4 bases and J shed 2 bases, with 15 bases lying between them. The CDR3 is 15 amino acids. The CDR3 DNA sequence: TGTGCCAGCAGCTGGGACCTCCAGCGGGCCTACGAGCAGTACTTC. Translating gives CASSWDLQRAYEQYF.

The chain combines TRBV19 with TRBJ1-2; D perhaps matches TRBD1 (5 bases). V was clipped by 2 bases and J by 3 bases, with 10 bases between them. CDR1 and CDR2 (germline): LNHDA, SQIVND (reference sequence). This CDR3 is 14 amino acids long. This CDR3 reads CASSIRQTDYGYTF. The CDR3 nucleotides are TGTGCCAGTAGTATACGACAGACTGACTATGGCTACACCTTC.

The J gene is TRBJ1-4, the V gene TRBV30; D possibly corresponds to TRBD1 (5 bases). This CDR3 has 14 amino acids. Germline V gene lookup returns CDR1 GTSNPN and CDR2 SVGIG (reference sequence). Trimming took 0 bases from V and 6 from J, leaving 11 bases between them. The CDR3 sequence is CAWSVLGPDEKLFF. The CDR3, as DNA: TGTGCCTGGAGTGTACTGGGGCCGGATGAAAAACTGTTTTTT.

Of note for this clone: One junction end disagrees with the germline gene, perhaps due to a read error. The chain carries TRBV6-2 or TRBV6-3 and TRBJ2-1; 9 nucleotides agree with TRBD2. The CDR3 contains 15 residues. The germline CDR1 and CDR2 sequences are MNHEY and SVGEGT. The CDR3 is CASSYRSGSYDEQFF. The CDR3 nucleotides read TGTGCCAGCAGTTATCGTAGCGGGAGCTACGATGAGCAGTTCTTC.

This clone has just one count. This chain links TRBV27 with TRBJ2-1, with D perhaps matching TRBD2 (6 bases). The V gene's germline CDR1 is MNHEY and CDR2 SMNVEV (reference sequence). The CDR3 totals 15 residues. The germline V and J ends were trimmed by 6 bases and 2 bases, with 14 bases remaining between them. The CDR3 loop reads CASRPLAMTYNEQFF. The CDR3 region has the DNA TGTGCCAGCAGACCTCTAGCGATGACCTACAATGAGCAGTTCTTC.

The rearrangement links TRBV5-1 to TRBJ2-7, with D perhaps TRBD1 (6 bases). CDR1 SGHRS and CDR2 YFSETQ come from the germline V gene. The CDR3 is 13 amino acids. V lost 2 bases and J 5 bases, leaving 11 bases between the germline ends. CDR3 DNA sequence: TGCGCCAGCAGCTTACAGGGTTCCCACGAGCAGTACTTC. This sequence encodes CASSLQGSHEQYF.

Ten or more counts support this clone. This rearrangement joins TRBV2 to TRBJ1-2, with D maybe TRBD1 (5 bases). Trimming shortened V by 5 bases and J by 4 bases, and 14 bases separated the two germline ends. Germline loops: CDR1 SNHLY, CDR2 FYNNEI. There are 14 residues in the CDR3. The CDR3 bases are TGTGCCAGCAGTCCCTTTCAGGGAAGCTATGGCTACACCTTC. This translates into CASSPFQGSYGYTF. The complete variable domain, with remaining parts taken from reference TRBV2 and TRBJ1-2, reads EPEVTQTPSHQVTQMGQEVILRCVPISNHLYFYWYRQILGQKVEFLVSFYNNEISEKSEIFDDQFSVERPDGSNFTLKIRSTKLEDSAMYFCASSPFQGSYGYTFGSGTRLTVV.

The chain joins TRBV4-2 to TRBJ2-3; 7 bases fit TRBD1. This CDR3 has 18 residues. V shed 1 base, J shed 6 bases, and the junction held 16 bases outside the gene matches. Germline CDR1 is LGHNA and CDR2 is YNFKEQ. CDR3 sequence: CASSQALGMTGRMDTQYF. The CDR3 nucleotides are TGTGCCAGCAGCCAAGCTTTAGGGATGACAGGGAGAATGGATACGCAGTATTTT.

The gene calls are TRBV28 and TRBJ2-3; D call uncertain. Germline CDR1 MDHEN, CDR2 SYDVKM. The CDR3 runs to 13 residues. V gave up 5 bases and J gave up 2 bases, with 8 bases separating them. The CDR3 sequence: CASSLRSTDTQYF. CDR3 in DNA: TGTGCCAGCAGTCTCCGGTCCACAGATACGCAGTATTTT.

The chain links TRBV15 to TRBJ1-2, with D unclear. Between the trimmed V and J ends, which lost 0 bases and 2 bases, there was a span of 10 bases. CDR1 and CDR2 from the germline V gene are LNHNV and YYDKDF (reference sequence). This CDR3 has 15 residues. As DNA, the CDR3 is TGTGCCACCAGCAGAGATCTAGGAGGGAACTATGGCTACACCTTC. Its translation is CATSRDLGGNYGYTF.

CDR3 sequence reads: CASSRGDTDTQYF. The CDR3 coding sequence is TGCGCCAGCAGCCGGGGGGACACAGATACGCAGTATTTT. The rearrangement joins TRBV4-3 to TRBJ2-3; D is possibly TRBD2 (6 bases). The V end lost 4 bases, the J end lost 2 bases, and 7 bases lay between the germline ends. Germline lookup yields CDR1 LGHNA and CDR2 YSLEER. The length of the CDR3 is 13 residues.

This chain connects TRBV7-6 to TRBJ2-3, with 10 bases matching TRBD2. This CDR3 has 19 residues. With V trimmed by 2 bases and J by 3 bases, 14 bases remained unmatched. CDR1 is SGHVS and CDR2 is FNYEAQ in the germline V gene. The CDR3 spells CASSLKGSGRASKTDTQYF. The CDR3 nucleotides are TGTGCCAGCAGCTTAAAGGGCAGCGGGAGGGCCAGTAAAACAGATACGCAGTATTTT.